Each of the 29 T cell receptor beta chains below was sequenced from the same sample in a study of cytomegalovirus exposure and HLA in healthy donors. In the PCR, 60 Vbeta and 13 Jbeta primers were used. Generated by immunoSEQ multiplex PCR, the TCRdb table keeps only in-frame clones and is missing some. Of approximately 190,000 clones listed, roughly 13% were seen once; the top ten hold under 10%. Sequencing input: PBMCs. These receptors were taken from a man aged 45 to 65 in good health and CMV-seropositive.

Only a few counts were recorded for this clone. This sequence joins TRBV7-8 and TRBJ2-1, with TRBD2 matching 7 bases. Looked up from germline, CDR1 is SGHVS and CDR2 is FQNEAQ. With 5 bases clipped from V and 4 bases from J, the junction kept 11 bases outside the gene matches. This CDR3 is 16 amino acids long. CDR3 sequence reads: CASSRRVAGDYNEQFF. The CDR3, as DNA: TGTGCCAGCAGCCGACGGGTGGCGGGGGATTACAATGAGCAGTTCTTC. The full variable domain, its missing parts supplied by reference TRBV7-8 and TRBJ2-1, is GAGVSQSPRYKVAKRGQDVALRCDPISGHVSLFWYQQALGQGPEFLTYFQNEAQLDKSGLPSDRFFAERPEGSVSTLKIQRTQQEDSAVYLCASSRRVAGDYNEQFFGPGTRLTVL.

The table lists this clone with a few counts. This chain connects TRBV6-5 to TRBJ2-7; D is possibly TRBD1 (6 bases). V was cut by 4 bases and J by 6 bases, with 13 bases left in between. The germline gives CDR1 MNHEY, CDR2 SVGAGI. This CDR3 is 13 amino acids long. The CDR3 DNA reads as TGTGCCAGCAGTTCCCCGGACAGACGCGAGCAGTACTTC. This sequence encodes CASSSPDRREQYF.

This clone was seen a few times. CDR3 sequence reads: CASSVVEGYEQYF. CDR3 coding DNA: TGTGCCAGCAGCGTAGTAGAGGGCTACGAGCAGTACTTC. V is TRBV9 and J is TRBJ2-7, with a tentative D call TRBD2 (5 bases). V lost 0 bases and J lost 3, with 7 bases in between. The CDR3 consists of 13 residues. The germline gives CDR1 SGDLS, CDR2 YYNGEE.

The chain recombines TRBV7-2 with TRBJ1-5; 9 bases fit TRBD1. There are 16 residues in the CDR3. The V gene end was trimmed by 5 bases and the J gene end by 2 bases; junction bases not matched to a gene: 7. Per germline, CDR1 SGHTA and CDR2 FQGNSA. CDR3 coding DNA: TGTGCCAGCAGCCCAGGGACAGGGAAGGGCAATCAGCCCCAGCATTTT. This sequence encodes CASSPGTGKGNQPQHF.

This rearrangement joins TRBV6-5 to TRBJ1-3; 7 nucleotides line up with TRBD1. Trimming took 4 bases from V and 4 from J; bases not matched to a gene: 7. Germline V lookup: CDR1 MNHEY, CDR2 SVGAGI. The CDR3 is 15 amino acids. The chain's CDR3 is CASSLTRDRGNTIYF. CDR3 DNA sequence: TGTGCCAGCAGTTTAACCCGGGACAGAGGAAACACCATATATTTT.

CDR3 residues: CASIRGLAGASYNEQFF. CDR3 bases: TGTGCCAGCATTAGGGGACTAGCGGGGGCCTCCTACAATGAGCAGTTCTTC. This chain links TRBV5-4 with TRBJ2-1; TRBD2 aligns across 14 bases. V dropped 6 bases and J dropped 0; count of bases not matched to a gene: 5. The CDR3 has 17 residues. The germline gives CDR1 SGHNT, CDR2 YYREEE (reference sequence).

The V and J genes are TRBV19 and TRBJ1-5; D is possibly TRBD1 (5 bases). Germline CDR1 reads LNHDA; CDR2 reads SQIVND (reference sequence). V lost 9 bases to trimming and J lost 0 bases, with 6 bases between them. The CDR3 extends over 12 amino acids. The DNA of the CDR3 is TGTGCCAGCAGGGTTAGCAATCAGCCCCAGCATTTT. This gives the protein CASRVSNQPQHF.

J is TRBJ2-2 and V is TRBV5-4; 10 bases match TRBD1. The CDR3 is 14 amino acids. Losses at the gene ends were 5 bases for V and 6 bases for J; bases not matched to a gene: 4. From germline, CDR1 is SGHNT and CDR2 YYREEE (reference sequence). The CDR3 DNA is TGTGCCAGCAGACGGGACAGGGGCCCCGGGGAGCTGTTTTTT. This translates into CASRRDRGPGELFF.

In its sample, this clone was seen a few times. The chain couples TRBV5-1 to TRBJ2-5, with TRBD2 identical over 11 bases. There are 17 residues in the CDR3. CDR1 and CDR2 (germline): SGHRS, YFSETQ. V was clipped by 0 bases and J by 5 bases; unmatched bases: 9. The CDR3 DNA reads TGCGCCAGCAGCTTGGGGCTAGCGGGGGGTTCCGGGGAGACCCAGTACTTC. The encoded protein is CASSLGLAGGSGETQYF.

The sample holds many counts of this clone. J is TRBJ1-2 and V is TRBV15; D may be TRBD1 (6 bases). Deletions cut 0 bases from V and 7 bases from J, with 9 bases between. Germline V gives CDR1 LNHNV, CDR2 YYDKDF (reference sequence). CDR3 length: 13 residues. The CDR3 bases are TGTGCCACCAGCAGAGATTCAGGGGCTGGCTACACCTTC. Translation: CATSRDSGAGYTF.

A few counts support this clone. The chain carries TRBV4-3 and TRBJ2-2, with 7 bases that match TRBD1. The CDR3 is 17 amino acids. The trim removed 0 bases at V and 2 bases at J, leaving 6 bases unmatched. Germline V CDR1 and CDR2: LGHNA, YSLEER. The CDR3 coding sequence is TGCGCCAGCAGCCAAGAAGAGGACAGGTTAAACACCGGGGAGCTGTTTTTT. It yields the protein CASSQEEDRLNTGELFF.

V gene TRBV15 combines with J gene TRBJ2-4; D not certain. This CDR3 has 19 residues. The germline V gene has CDR1 LNHNV and CDR2 YYDKDF (reference sequence). V was shortened by 1 base and J by 1 base, with 20 bases between the two germline ends. DNA of the CDR3: TGTGCCACCAGCAGAGTCGCACATTATCTAGAAGTGGCCAAAAACATTCAGTACTTC. This encodes CATSRVAHYLEVAKNIQYF. Full variable domain (outside the CDR3, taken from reference TRBV15 and TRBJ2-4): DAMVIQNPRYQVTQFGKPVTLSCSQTLNHNVMYWYQQKSSQAPKLLFHYYDKDFNNEADTPDNFQSRRPNTSFCFLDIRSPGLGDTAMYLCATSRVAHYLEVAKNIQYFGAGTRLSVL.

Only one count was recorded for this clone. The J gene is TRBJ1-5, the V gene TRBV6-1; the match to TRBD1 covers 8 bases. CDR1 and CDR2 from the germline V gene are MNHNS and SASEGT. This CDR3 has 15 residues. The J segment lost 7 bases and the V segment lost 5 bases, leaving 10 bases of the junction unmatched. The CDR3 nucleotides are TGTGCCAGCAGTTTCGGACAGGGCGGGGGACAGCCCCAGCATTTT. Its protein product is CASSFGQGGGQPQHF.

J is TRBJ1-3 and V is TRBV11-2; a possible D gene is TRBD1 (6 bases). V was clipped by 3 bases and J by 5 bases, with 11 bases between them. CDR1 and CDR2 from the germline V gene are SGHAT and FQNNGV. CDR3 length equals 14 residues. CDR3 loop: CASSFRQARNTIYF. As DNA, the CDR3 is TGTGCCAGCAGCTTCCGACAGGCGAGAAACACCATATATTTT.

V gene TRBV5-1 combines with J gene TRBJ2-3; 15 bases match TRBD2. This CDR3 spans 17 amino acids. Trimming removed 4 bases from V and 3 bases from J; junction bases left unmatched: 6. CDR1 and CDR2 (germline): SGHRS, YFSETQ. CDR3 nucleotides: TGCGCCAGCAGCCTCGGGACTAGCGGGGGGCCAACAGATACGCAGTATTTT. It codes for CASSLGTSGGPTDTQYF.

There are a few counts of this clone. The V and J genes are TRBV6-1 and TRBJ1-2; TRBD1 might be the D (5 bases). CDR3 length: 15 residues. With 1 base removed from V and 4 bases from J, the gap between germline ends came to 13 bases. The germline CDR1 and CDR2 sequences are MNHNS and SASEGT. The CDR3 DNA reads as TGTGCCAGCAGTGAAGGAAGGGGCGTGGGCTATGGCTACACCTTC. Translation gives CASSEGRGVGYGYTF.

A few counts support this clone. The chain couples TRBV5-1 to TRBJ1-5, with 7 bases aligning to TRBD1. Germline lookup yields CDR1 SGHRS and CDR2 YFSETQ. V lost 0 bases, J lost 4 bases, and 4 bases stayed unmatched. This CDR3 has 15 residues. The CDR3 is CASSLDGTENQPQHF. The CDR3 DNA is TGCGCCAGCAGCTTGGATGGGACAGAAAATCAGCCCCAGCATTTT.

The V call is TRBV2, the J call TRBJ2-5, with a tentative D call TRBD2 (5 bases). This CDR3 contains 14 residues. Looked up from germline, CDR1 is SNHLY and CDR2 is FYNNEI. V was clipped by 8 bases and J by 2 bases, with 15 bases between them. The CDR3: CASQLGGLQETQYF. The CDR3 region has the DNA TGTGCCAGCCAACTCGGAGGACTTCAAGAGACCCAGTACTTC.

This clone occurred a few times. V and J are TRBV5-1 and TRBJ1-2; the D is unclear. Germline CDR1 SGHRS, CDR2 YFSETQ. This CDR3 is 13 amino acids long. Trimming removed 0 bases at V and 8 bases at J, with 11 bases between. The CDR3 nucleotides read TGCGCCAGCAGCTTGGATACGGGTGGGGGCTACACCTTC. Translated, it gives CASSLDTGGGYTF.

This clone was counted a few times. J is TRBJ2-2 and V is TRBV5-1; D might be TRBD1 (6 bases). CDR3 length: 13 residues. The germline V and J ends were trimmed by 4 bases and 8 bases, with 12 bases remaining between them. Germline V gives CDR1 SGHRS, CDR2 YFSETQ. The CDR3 nucleotides are TGCGCCAGCAGCGAACAGGGCCAAGGGGAGCTGTTTTTT. This sequence encodes CASSEQGQGELFF.

The gene calls are TRBV6-5 and TRBJ2-1, with a possible D match to TRBD2 (6 bases). Between the trimmed V and J ends, which lost 3 bases and 1 base, there was a span of 7 bases. The germline V gene has CDR1 MNHEY and CDR2 SVGAGI. This CDR3 region has 14 residues. In DNA, the CDR3 is TGTGCCAGCAGTTATGGGACTTCCTACAATGAGCAGTTCTTC. It codes for CASSYGTSYNEQFF.

The J gene is TRBJ2-2, the V gene TRBV9; D is ambiguous. CDR1 is SGDLS and CDR2 is YYNGEE in the germline V gene. Trimming stripped 0 bases from V and 2 bases from J, with 8 bases between. The CDR3 totals 15 residues. The CDR3: CASSVAGSNTGELFF. In DNA form, the CDR3 reads TGTGCCAGCAGCGTAGCGGGTAGTAACACCGGGGAGCTGTTTTTT.

V usage is TRBV12-1 and J usage is TRBJ2-7; the tabulated D call, TRBD2, remains unverified against the DNA. TRBV12-1 has pseudogene status. The length of the CDR3 is 15 residues. CDR3 residues: CASSLGLADLVKQYV. The CDR3 coding sequence is TGTGCCAGCAGCTTAGGACTAGCGGACCTTGTGAAGCAGTACGTC.

The chain carries TRBV11-3 and TRBJ1-2, with D possibly TRBD1 on 5 matching bases. Germline V gene sequence: CDR1 SGHNT, CDR2 YENEEA. V was cut by 0 bases and J by 8 bases, with 10 bases left in between. The CDR3 has 13 amino acids. The CDR3, as DNA: TGTGCCAGCAGCTTAGAGGCAGGGTTCGGCTACACCTTC. Translating gives CASSLEAGFGYTF.

V is TRBV11-3 and J is TRBJ2-1; 9 bases map to TRBD2. The germline V gene encodes CDR1 SGHNT and CDR2 YENEEA. The V and J ends lost 2 bases and 9 bases, in that order; junction bases with no gene match: 8. CDR3 length: 15 residues. The CDR3 spells CASSLRLAGLGEQFF. CDR3 DNA sequence: TGTGCCAGCAGCTTAAGGCTAGCGGGGCTTGGTGAGCAGTTCTTC.

This clone was observed a few times. J is TRBJ1-6 and V is TRBV27, with D unresolved. The CDR3 covers 15 residues. The ends were cut back, 4 bases at V and 7 bases at J, with 14 bases in the middle. Germline V gives CDR1 MNHEY, CDR2 SMNVEV (reference sequence). The CDR3 reads CASSSNTAPNSPLHF. CDR3 in DNA: TGTGCCAGCAGTTCGAACACAGCACCGAATTCACCCCTCCACTTT.

This clone was counted a few times. The chain has TRBV12-5 and TRBJ1-1; D call uncertain. The CDR3 has 13 amino acids. Germline loops: CDR1 LGHNT, CDR2 FRNRAP. Between the trimmed V and J ends, which lost 0 bases and 11 bases, there was a span of 13 bases. CDR3 DNA: TGTGCTAGTGGTTTGGTAGGCCGCCCCAGGGCTTTCTTT. It encodes CASGLVGRPRAFF.

The chain combines TRBV19 with TRBJ1-5, with D uncertain. The CDR3 totals 14 residues. CDR1 and CDR2 (germline): LNHDA, SQIVND (reference sequence). V was shortened by 7 bases and J by 3 bases, with 13 bases between the two germline ends. This CDR3 is CASTLASVNQPQHF. CDR3 bases: TGTGCCAGTACCCTGGCCAGCGTCAATCAGCCCCAGCATTTT.

The V call is TRBV6-6, the J call TRBJ1-1; no reliable D call. This CDR3 region has 12 residues. V was clipped by 6 bases and J by 8 bases, with 13 bases between them. Germline V CDR1 and CDR2: MNHNY, SVGAGI (reference sequence). The CDR3, as DNA: TGTGCCAGCAGGCCACAGAAACCCGAAGCTTTCTTT. Residues: CASRPQKPEAFF.